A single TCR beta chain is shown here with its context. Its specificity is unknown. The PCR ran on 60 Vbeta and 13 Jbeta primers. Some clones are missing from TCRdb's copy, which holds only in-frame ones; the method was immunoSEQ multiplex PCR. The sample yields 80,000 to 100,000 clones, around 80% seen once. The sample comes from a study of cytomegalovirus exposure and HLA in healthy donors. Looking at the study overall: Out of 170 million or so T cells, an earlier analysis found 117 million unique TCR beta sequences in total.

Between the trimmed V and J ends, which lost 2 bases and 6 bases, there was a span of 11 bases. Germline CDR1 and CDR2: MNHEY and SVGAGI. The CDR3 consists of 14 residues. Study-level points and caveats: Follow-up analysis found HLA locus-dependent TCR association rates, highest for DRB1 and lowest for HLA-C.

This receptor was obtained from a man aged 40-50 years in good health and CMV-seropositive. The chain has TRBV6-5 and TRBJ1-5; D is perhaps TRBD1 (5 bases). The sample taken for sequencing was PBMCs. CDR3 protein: CASSYAREGQPQHF. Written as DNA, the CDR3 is TGTGCCAGCAGTTACGCCAGGGAGGGTCAGCCCCAGCATTTT.